This T cell receptor (beta chain) derives from a study of T cells in Graves' hyperthyroidism and ophthalmopathy (dated by TCRdb to the late 2010s). Notes on the research overall: Peripheral blood samples were taken at the time of initial diagnosis, prior to any treatment. A discovery cohort of about a hundred patients, 43 with Graves' ophthalmopathy and 55 to 60 with stable Graves' hyperthyroidism, was used to find distinguishing TCR V-J signatures. Prospective prediction of ophthalmopathy was tested in an independent validation cohort consisting of roughly 19 hyperthyroidism patients and more than 15 patients who later progressed to ophthalmopathy. The 75 to 100 discovery patients were randomly divided into training and test sets at a 7:3 ratio. The study also compared thyroid tissue and blood T-cell repertoires from about six Graves' hyperthyroidism patients. After sampling, hyperthyroidism patients received methimazole starting at 30 mg daily, and ophthalmopathy patients received high-dose intravenous methylprednisolone. The paper reports TCR Vbeta CDR3 sequencing of 135 peripheral blood samples: under 45 ophthalmopathy, under 80 hyperthyroidism and around 17 progressor patients. Study-wide conclusions, independent of this receptor: Sample size was not statistically predetermined, and blinding of investigators to group allocation was not performed. A 13 V-J signature model separated ophthalmopathy from stable hyperthyroidism, with 87.88% sensitivity and roughly 81% specificity in cross-validation and 80%/75% in testing. Most expanded thyroid clonotypes (frequency above 0.001) were also found in blood, which suggests that blood repertoires may mirror thyroid immune responses. During validation, the model predicted progression to ophthalmopathy a median of roughly 7.1 months ahead of onset, with more than 55% sensitivity and about 72% specificity.

In the ophthalmopathy patients, disease was moderately to severely active, with a Clinical Activity Score of 3 or more, a NOSPECS grade of 4 or more, and a duration of less than 3 months. Patients with uncontrolled infections, other autoimmune diseases, pregnancy or lactation were excluded. Clinical symptoms, serum thyroxine and TRAb, thyroid ultrasound, and orbital computed tomography formed the basis for the diagnoses. PBMCs were isolated from approximately 10 ml of fresh peripheral blood by Ficoll-Paque density gradient centrifugation. Trizol reagent was used to extract total RNA, and RNA quality was then checked on an Agilent 2100 Bioanalyzer. Trimming leaves V shorter by 5 bases and J shorter by 8 bases, with the junction holding 14 bases beyond the gene matches. The germline V gene sets CDR1 to MDHEN and CDR2 to SYDVKM. The CDR3 sequence holds 16 residues, the cysteine and phenylalanine included. Only the CDR3 part of the read is kept: 48 bases, read in frame from the first base.

The TCR beta CDR3 regions were amplified from RNA transcripts. The TCR CDR3 was subjected to a first round of RT-PCR using the HTBI primer set and the Qiagen OneStep RT-PCR kit. Libraries were constructed in a second round of multiplex PCR, after which size selection and purification were carried out. Libraries were sequenced paired-end with 100 bp reads on an Illumina HiSeq2000. Per the original workflow: SOAPnuke was used to process the raw data, removing reads that contained adapters or uncalled bases, had a mean Phred below 15, or lacked an exact match to the constant primer or identifier. High-quality paired reads were merged with COPE v1.2.5, and unique nucleotide sequences were defined as clonotypes. MiTCR v1.1 was used to align the clonotypes against IMGT TRBV, TRBD and TRBJ reference segments. The analysis included only V-J combinations with a frequency above 0.0001, which together covered more than 99% of the repertoires. A TCS score was defined as the ratio of F50 (clonal expansion) to E x V (chaos), with BLOSUM62-based TCRdist applied between CDR3 peptides within each V-J. Welch's t-statistics and random forest reduced fewer than 600 V-J features to under 15, which were used in a naive Bayes classifier (R e1071). TCRdb's own reprocessing of the public reads used fastp at Q25 and MiXCR and kept productive beta chains. Each entry merges the rows of one CDR3 protein and shows their most common DNA and genes. The V and J calls follow TCRdb's processing rather than the paper's. The sample table shows hundreds of thousands of distinct CDR3 sequences, and more than 15% are seen once. The ten largest make up around 3.3% of the sample.

This clonotype was found many times. This clone's antigen is unknown. Nothing much larger sits one base from this clone, and base qualities are not available. Sequenced: blood. The sequence links TRBV28 to TRBJ2-2, and 7 bases in between align with TRBD1. The origin of this receptor is a woman in her thirties or forties with Graves' ophthalmopathy. The sequenced DNA: TGTGCCAGCAGTACCCAGGGGGTACTTTTTTCAGGGGAGCTGTTTTTT. Translated, this is CASSTQGVLFSGELFF.